This T cell receptor (beta chain) came from a study of human T cells and chemical hapten exposure. Study-level results: No alteration of TCRs above 1 in 1000 frequency was seen with DPC sensitization.

The ends were cut back, 6 bases at V and 4 bases at J, with 15 bases in the middle. CDR3 length: 15 amino acids. About this clonotype: What it binds is unknown.

TCRdb ran MiXCR on the RACE reads and lists one entry per CDR3 protein. This table holds about 120,000 distinct CDR3 sequences, roughly 15% found once. Time point meaning: patch test 1, 2 weeks after DPC sensitization. Noted treatment: therapeutic diphenylcyclopropenone sensitization with weekly scalp DPC. The rearrangement links TRBV12-3 or TRBV12-4 to TRBJ1-4; D unclear. The TCR originated in a man aged 18-30 years with alopecia areata. Some clones in this sample may be carry-over from other donors' samples. The source material was whole blood, sampled in connection with sensitization to the hapten diphenylcyclopropenone (DPC). CDR3 nucleotides: TGTGCCAGCAGCCCCGTGCAAGGAGTTAATGAAAAACTGTTTTTT. Translation gives CASSPVQGVNEKLFF.